The 5 T cell receptor beta chains given below trace back to one sample, sequenced in a study of blood T cell repertoires in COVID-19 (dated by TCRdb to about 2020). The library was generated by the immunoSEQ multiplex PCR assay. TCRdb carries this immuneACCESS record with in-frame sequences only. Its versions omit some clonotypes, under half of them owing to an unresolved V gene in the studies checked, with the rest unexplained. In this sample the table shows 120,000 to 150,000 clones, around 84% of which occur a single time. The leading ten clones occupy less than 6.5% of the sample. Sequencing was done on a sample of peripheral blood. Receptor source: a human donor in a cohort sampled during active COVID-19.

This chain connects TRBV2 to TRBJ2-6; tentative D call: TRBD1 (6 bases). Per germline, CDR1 SNHLY and CDR2 FYNNEI. With 5 bases removed from V and 0 bases from J, the gap between germline ends came to 8 bases. This CDR3 region has 15 residues. DNA for the CDR3: TGTGCCAGCAGTTCCAGGGGCTCTGGGGCCAACGTCCTGACTTTC. Protein: CASSSRGSGANVLTF.

The chain links TRBV28 to TRBJ2-3; D might be TRBD2 (6 bases). Trimming stripped 2 bases from V and 3 bases from J, with 9 bases between. The germline CDR1 and CDR2 sequences are MDHEN and SYDVKM. This CDR3 comprises 14 residues. Here the CDR3 reads CASSLGGRTDTQYF. The DNA for the CDR3 is TGTGCCAGCAGTTTAGGAGGGAGAACAGATACGCAGTATTTT.

The rearrangement links TRBV6-6 to TRBJ2-7, with 8 bases aligning to TRBD2. Germline CDR1 and CDR2: MNHNY and SVGAGI (reference sequence). After removal of 8 bases from V and 3 bases from J, the junction contained 6 bases not matched to a gene. There are 13 residues in the CDR3. The CDR3 DNA sequence: TGTGCCAGCTCCTTTGCGGGGGGCTACGAGCAGTACTTC. This sequence encodes CASSFAGGYEQYF.

The sample holds one count of this clone. The V gene is TRBV5-6, the J gene TRBJ2-3, with 10 bases lining up with TRBD2. Germline values: CDR1 SGHDT, CDR2 YYEEEE. After removal of 1 base from V and 2 bases from J, the junction contained 1 base not matched to a gene. The CDR3 has 15 amino acids. The CDR3 nucleotides are TGTGCCAGCAGCTTGAGCGGGAGGGCCACAGATACGCAGTATTTT. It yields the protein CASSLSGRATDTQYF.

The table lists this clone with many counts. The genes are TRBV5-8 and TRBJ1-2, with 8 bases that match TRBD1. Germline loops: CDR1 SGHTS, CDR2 YDEGEE. The CDR3 runs to 15 residues. V dropped 4 bases and J dropped 5; count of bases not matched to a gene: 10. CDR3 loop: CASSTFGQGRYGYTF. In DNA form, the CDR3 reads TGTGCCAGCAGCACATTCGGACAGGGTCGATATGGCTACACCTTC. Full variable domain (missing parts from reference TRBV5-8 and TRBJ1-2): EAGVTQSPTHLIKTRGQQATLRCSPISGHTSVYWYQQALGLGLQFLLWYDEGEERNRGNFPPRFSGRQFPNYSSELNVNALELEDSALYLCASSTFGQGRYGYTFGSGTRLTVV.